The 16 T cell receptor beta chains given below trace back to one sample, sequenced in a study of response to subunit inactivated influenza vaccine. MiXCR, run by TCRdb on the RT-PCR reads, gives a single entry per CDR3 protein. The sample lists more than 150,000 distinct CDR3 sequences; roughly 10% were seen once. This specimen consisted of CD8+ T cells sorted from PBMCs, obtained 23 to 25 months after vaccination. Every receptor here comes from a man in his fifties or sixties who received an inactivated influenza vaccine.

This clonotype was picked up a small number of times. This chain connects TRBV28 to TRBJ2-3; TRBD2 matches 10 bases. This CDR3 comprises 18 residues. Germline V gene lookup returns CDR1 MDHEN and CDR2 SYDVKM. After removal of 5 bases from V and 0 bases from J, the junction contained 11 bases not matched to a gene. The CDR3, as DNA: TGTGCCAGCAGTCTCGGACTAGCGGAAGAGCTTAGCACAGATACGCAGTATTTT. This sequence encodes CASSLGLAEELSTDTQYF.

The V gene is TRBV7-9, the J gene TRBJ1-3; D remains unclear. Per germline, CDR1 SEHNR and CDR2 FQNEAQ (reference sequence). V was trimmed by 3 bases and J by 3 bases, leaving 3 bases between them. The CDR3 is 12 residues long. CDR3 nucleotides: TGTGCCAGCAGCTTGAATGGAAACACCATATATTTT. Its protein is CASSLNGNTIYF.

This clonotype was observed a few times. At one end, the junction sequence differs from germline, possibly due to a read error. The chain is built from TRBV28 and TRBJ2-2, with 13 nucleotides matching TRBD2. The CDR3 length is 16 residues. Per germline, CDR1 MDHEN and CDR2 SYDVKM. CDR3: CASSFGLAGDTGELFF. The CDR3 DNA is TGTGCCAGCAGTTTCGGACTAGCGGGGGACACCGGGGAGCTCTTTTTT. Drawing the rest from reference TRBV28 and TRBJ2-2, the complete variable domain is DVKVTQSSRYLVKRTGEKVFLECVQDMDHENMFWYRQDPGLGLRLIYFSYDVKMKEKGDIPEGYSVSREKKERFSLILESASTNQTSMYLCASSFGLAGDTGELFFGEGSRLTVL.

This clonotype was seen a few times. CDR3 amino acids: CASSLQTGVRNEQFF. CDR3 nucleotide sequence: TGTGCCAGCAGCTTACAAACGGGAGTTCGAAATGAGCAGTTCTTC. The V and J genes are TRBV11-2 and TRBJ2-1; possibly TRBD2 for D (6 bases). The germline CDR1 and CDR2 sequences are SGHAT and FQNNGV. The CDR3 totals 15 residues. Trimming took 2 bases from V and 7 from J, leaving 15 bases between them.

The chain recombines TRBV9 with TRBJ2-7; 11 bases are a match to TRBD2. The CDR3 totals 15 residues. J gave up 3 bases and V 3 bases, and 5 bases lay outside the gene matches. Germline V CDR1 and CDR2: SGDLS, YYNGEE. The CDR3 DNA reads TGTGCCAGCAGCGCCTCCGGGACTAGCGGCTACGAGCAGTACTTC. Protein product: CASSASGTSGYEQYF.

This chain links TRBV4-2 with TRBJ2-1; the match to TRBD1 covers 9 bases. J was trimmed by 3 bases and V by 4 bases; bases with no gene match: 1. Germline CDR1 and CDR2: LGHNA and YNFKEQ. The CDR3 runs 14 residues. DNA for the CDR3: TGTGCCAGCAGCCGGGACAGGGTCTACAATGAGCAGTTCTTC. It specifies CASSRDRVYNEQFF.

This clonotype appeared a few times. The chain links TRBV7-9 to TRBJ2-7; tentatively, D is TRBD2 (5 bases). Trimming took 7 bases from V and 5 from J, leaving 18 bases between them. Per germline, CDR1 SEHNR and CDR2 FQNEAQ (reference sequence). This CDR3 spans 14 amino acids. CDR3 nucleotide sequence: TGTGCCAGCACCCGGCTAGGGAGAACCCACGAGCAGTACTTC. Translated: CASTRLGRTHEQYF.

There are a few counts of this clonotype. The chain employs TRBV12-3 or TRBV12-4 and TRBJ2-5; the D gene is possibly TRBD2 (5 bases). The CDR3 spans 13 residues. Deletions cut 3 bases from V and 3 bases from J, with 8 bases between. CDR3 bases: TGTGCCAGCAGTTTTTCGGGGAAAGAGACCCAGTACTTC. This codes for CASSFSGKETQYF.

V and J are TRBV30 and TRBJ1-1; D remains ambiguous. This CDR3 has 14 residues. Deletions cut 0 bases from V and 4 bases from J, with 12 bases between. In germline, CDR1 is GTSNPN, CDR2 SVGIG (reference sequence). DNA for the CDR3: TGTGCCTGGAGTGTCGGGATTTATGGCACTGAAGCTTTCTTT. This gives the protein CAWSVGIYGTEAFF.

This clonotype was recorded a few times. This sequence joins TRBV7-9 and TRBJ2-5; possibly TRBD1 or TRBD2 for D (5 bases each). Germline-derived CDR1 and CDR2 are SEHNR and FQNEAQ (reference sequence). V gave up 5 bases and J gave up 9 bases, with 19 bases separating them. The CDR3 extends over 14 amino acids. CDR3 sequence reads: CASSTPGPETSQYF. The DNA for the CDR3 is TGTGCCAGCAGCACACCGGGACCAGAAACGTCCCAGTACTTC. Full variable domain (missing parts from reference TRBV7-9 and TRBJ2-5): DTGVSQNPRHKITKRGQNVTFRCDPISEHNRLYWYRQTLGQGPEFLTYFQNEAQLEKSRLLSDRFSAERPKGSFSTLEIQRTEQGDSAMYLCASSTPGPETSQYFGPGTRLLVL.

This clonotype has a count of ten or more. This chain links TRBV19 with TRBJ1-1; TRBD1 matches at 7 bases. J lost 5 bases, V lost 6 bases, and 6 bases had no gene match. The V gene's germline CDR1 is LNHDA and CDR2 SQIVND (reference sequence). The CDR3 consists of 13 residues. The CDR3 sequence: CASSQTGWTEAFF. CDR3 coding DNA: TGTGCCAGTAGCCAGACAGGGTGGACTGAAGCTTTCTTT.

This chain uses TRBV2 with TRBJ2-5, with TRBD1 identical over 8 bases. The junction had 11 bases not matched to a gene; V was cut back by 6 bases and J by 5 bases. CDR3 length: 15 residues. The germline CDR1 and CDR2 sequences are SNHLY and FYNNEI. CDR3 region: CASSGTGRPSETQYF. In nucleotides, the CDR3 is TGTGCCAGCAGCGGGACAGGTCGGCCGTCGGAGACCCAGTACTTC.

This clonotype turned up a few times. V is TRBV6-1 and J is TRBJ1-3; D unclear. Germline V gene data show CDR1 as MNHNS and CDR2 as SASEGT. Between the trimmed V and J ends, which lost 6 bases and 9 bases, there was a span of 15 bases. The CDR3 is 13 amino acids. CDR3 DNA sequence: TGTGCCAGCAGGGAGTACGTCATTGGCACCATATATTTT. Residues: CASREYVIGTIYF.

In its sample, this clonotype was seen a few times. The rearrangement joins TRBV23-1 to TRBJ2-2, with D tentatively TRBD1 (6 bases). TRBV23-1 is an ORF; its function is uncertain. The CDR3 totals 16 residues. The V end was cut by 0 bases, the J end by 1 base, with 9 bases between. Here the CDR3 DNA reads TGCGCCAGCAGTCAATCGGCAGGGGAGAACACCGGGGAGCTGTTTTTT. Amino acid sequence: CASSQSAGENTGELFF.

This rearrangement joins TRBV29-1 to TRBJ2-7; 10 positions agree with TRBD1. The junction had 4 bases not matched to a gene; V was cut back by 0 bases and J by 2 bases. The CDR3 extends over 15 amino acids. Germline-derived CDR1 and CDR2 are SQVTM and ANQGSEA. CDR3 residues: CSVEDRTGGTYEQYF. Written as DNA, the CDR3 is TGCAGCGTTGAAGATAGGACAGGGGGAACCTACGAGCAGTACTTC.

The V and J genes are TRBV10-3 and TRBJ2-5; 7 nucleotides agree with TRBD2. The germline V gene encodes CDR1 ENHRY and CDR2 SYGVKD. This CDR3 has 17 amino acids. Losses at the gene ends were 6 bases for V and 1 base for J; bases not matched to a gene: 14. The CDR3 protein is CAISPLHESSGQETQYF. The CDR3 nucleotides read TGTGCCATCAGCCCTTTGCATGAATCTAGCGGCCAAGAGACCCAGTACTTC.